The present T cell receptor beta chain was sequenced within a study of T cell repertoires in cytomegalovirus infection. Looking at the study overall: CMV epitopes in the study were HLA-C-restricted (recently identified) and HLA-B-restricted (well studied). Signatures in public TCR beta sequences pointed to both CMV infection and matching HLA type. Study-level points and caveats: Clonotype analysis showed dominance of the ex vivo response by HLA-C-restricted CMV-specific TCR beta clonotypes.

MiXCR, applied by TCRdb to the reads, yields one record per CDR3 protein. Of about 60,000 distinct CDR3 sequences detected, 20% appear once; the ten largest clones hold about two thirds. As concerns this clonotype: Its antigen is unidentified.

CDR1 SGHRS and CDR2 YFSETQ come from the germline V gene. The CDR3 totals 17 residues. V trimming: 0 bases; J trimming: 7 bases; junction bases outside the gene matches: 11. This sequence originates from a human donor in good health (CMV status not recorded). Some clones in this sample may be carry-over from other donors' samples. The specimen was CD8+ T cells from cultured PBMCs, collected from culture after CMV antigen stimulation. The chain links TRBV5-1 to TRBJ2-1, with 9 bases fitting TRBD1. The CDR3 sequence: CASSLVITGTGTNEQFF. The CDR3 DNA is TGCGCCAGCAGCTTGGTAATTACCGGGACAGGGACTAATGAGCAGTTCTTC.